The clone carrying this TCR beta chain was detected many times. The antigen remains unidentified. This specimen belongs to a study of CD8 T cells in ankylosing spondylitis. General observations from the study: One TCR beta motif, made up of about 8 highly homologous variants, appeared characteristic of ankylosing spondylitis blood. Matched ankylosing spondylitis synovial fluid reportedly showed significant enrichment of disease-linked clones.

The ends lost 5 bases at V and 4 bases at J; junction bases unmatched: 3. Looked up from germline, CDR1 is SNHLY and CDR2 is FYNNEI. This CDR3 region has 14 residues. Quantitative 5'-RACE was performed with molecular barcodes, and it yielded the TCR beta libraries. TCRdb independently ran MiXCR on the 5' RACE reads; one entry per CDR3 protein. This repertoire shows roughly 69,000 distinct CDR3 sequences, over 4% found once; its top ten account for 2.2%. Sequencing was performed on blood, either unsorted or a sorted T cell fraction (not recorded which). The chain uses TRBV2 and TRBJ2-5; 11 nucleotides agree with TRBD1. This receptor was obtained from a male donor with ankylosing spondylitis or in good health (not recorded which). CDR3 residues: CASSPGQGGETQYF. The CDR3 bases are TGTGCCAGCAGTCCGGGACAGGGGGGAGAGACCCAGTACTTC.